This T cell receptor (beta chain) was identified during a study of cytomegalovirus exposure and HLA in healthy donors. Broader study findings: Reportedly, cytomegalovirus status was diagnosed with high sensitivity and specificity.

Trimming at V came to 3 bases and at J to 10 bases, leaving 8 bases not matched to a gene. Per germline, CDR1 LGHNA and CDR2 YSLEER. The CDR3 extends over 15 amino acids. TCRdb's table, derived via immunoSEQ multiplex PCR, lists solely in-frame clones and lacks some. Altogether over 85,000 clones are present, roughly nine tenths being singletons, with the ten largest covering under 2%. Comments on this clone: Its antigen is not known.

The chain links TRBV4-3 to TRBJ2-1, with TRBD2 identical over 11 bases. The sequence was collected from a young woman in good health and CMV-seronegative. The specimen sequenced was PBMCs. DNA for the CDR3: TGCGCCAGCAGCCAGATAGTAGCGGGAGGGGGAGAGCAGTTCTTC. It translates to CASSQIVAGGGEQFF.